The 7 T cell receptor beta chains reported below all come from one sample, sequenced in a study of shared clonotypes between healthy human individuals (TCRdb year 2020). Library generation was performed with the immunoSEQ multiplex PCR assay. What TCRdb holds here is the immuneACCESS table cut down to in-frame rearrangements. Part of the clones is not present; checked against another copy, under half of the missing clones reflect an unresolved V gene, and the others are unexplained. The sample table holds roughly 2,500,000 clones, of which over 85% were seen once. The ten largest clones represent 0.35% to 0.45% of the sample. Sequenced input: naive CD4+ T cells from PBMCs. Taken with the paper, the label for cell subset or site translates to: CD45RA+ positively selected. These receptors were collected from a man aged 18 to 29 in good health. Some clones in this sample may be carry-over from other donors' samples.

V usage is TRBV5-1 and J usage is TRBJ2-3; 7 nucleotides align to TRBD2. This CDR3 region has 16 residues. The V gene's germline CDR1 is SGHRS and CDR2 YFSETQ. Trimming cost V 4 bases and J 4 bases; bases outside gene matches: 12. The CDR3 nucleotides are TGCGCCAGCAGCCCCGTGAGGTGGGGGGGAGCAGATACGCAGTATTTT. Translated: CASSPVRWGGADTQYF.

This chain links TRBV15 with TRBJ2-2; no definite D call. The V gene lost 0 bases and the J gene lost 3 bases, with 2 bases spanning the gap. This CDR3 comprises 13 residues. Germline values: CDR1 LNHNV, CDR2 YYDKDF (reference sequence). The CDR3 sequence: CATSREDTGELFF. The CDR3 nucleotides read TGTGCCACCAGCAGAGAAGACACCGGGGAGCTGTTTTTT. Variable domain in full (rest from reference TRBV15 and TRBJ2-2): DAMVIQNPRYQVTQFGKPVTLSCSQTLNHNVMYWYQQKSSQAPKLLFHYYDKDFNNEADTPDNFQSRRPNTSFCFLDIRSPGLGDTAMYLCATSREDTGELFFGEGSRLTVL.

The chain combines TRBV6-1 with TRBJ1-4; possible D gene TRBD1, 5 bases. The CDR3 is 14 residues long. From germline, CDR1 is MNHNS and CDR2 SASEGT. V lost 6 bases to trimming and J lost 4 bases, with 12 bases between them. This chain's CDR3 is CASRPRQNNEKLFF. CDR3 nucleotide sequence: TGTGCCAGCAGACCCAGACAGAATAATGAAAAACTGTTTTTT.

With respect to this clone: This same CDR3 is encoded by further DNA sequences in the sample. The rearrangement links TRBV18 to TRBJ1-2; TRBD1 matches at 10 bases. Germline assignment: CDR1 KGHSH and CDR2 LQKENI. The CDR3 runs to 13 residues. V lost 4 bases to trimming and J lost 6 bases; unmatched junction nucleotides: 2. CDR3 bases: TGTGCCAGCTCACAAGGGACAGGGGATGGCTACACCTTC. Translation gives CASSQGTGDGYTF.

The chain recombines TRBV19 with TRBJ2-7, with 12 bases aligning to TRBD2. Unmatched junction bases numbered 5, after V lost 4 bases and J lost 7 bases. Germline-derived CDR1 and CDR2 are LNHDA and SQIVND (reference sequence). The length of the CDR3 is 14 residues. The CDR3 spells CASSTSGRAREQYF. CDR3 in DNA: TGTGCCAGTAGTACTAGCGGGAGGGCCCGGGAGCAGTACTTC.

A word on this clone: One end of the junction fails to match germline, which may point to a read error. CDR3 loop: CASSFGIKGVAF. The CDR3 DNA reads as TGTGCCAGCAGCTTTGGGATAAAGGGGGTCGCCTTC. The chain carries TRBV11-2 and TRBJ1-2, with TRBD1 as a possible D gene (6 bases). CDR3 length equals 12 residues. In germline, CDR1 is SGHAT, CDR2 FQNNGV. The full variable domain, with the rest looked up from reference TRBV11-2 and TRBJ1-2, is EAGVAQSPRYKIIEKRQSVAFWCNPISGHATLYWYQQILGQGPKLLIQFQNNGVVDDSQLPKDRFSAERLKGVDSTLKIQPAKLEDSAVYLCASSFGIKGVAFGSGTRLTVV.

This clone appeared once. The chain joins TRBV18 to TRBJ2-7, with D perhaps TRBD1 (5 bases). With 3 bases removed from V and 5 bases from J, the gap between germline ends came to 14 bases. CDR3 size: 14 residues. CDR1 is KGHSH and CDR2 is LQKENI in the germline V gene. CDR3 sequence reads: CASSPRTPQDEQYF. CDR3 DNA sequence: TGTGCCAGCTCACCGCGGACACCCCAGGACGAGCAGTACTTC. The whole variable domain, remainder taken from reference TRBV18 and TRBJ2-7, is NAGVMQNPRHLVRRRGQEARLRCSPMKGHSHVYWYRQLPEEGLKFMVYLQKENIIDESGMPKERFSAEFPKEGPSILRIQQVVRGDSAAYFCASSPRTPQDEQYFGPGTRLTVT.